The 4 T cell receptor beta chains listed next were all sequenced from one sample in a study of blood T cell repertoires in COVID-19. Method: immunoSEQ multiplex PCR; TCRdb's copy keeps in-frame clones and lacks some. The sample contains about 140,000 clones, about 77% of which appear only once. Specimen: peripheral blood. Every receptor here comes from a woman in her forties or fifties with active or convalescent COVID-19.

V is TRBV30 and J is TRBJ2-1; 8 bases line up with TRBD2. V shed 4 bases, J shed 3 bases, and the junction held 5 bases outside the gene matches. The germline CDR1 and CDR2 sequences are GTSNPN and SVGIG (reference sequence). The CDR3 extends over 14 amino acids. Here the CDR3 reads CAWTHGGVYNEQFF. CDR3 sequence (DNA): TGTGCCTGGACGCACGGGGGGGTCTACAATGAGCAGTTCTTC.

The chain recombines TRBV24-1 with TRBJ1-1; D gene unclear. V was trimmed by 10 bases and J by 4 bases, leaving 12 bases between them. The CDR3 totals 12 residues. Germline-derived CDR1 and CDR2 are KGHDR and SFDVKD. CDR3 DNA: TGTGCCACTAGCAGAGGGAGCACTGAAGCTTTCTTT. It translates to CATSRGSTEAFF.

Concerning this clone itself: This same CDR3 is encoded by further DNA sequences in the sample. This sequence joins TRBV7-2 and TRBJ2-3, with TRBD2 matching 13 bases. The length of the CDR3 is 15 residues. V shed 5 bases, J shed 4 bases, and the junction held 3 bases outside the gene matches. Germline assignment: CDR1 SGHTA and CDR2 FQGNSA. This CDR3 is CASSPTSGRSDTQYF. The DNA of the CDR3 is TGTGCCAGCAGCCCGACTAGCGGGAGGTCAGATACGCAGTATTTT.

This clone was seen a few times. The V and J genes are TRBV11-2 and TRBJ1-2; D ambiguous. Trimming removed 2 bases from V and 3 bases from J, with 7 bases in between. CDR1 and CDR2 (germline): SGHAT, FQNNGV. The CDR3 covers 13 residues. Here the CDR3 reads CASSLYGDYGYTF. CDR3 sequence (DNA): TGTGCCAGCAGCTTATACGGAGACTATGGCTACACCTTC.